The clone carrying this T cell receptor (beta chain) came up once. Germline V gives CDR1 SGHNT, CDR2 YYREEE (reference sequence). V was clipped by 0 bases and J by 9 bases; unmatched bases: 1. The CDR3 extends over 13 amino acids. TCRdb's table, derived via immunoSEQ multiplex PCR, lists solely in-frame clones and lacks some. The table includes 130,000 or so clones, roughly 84% detected once. This entry belongs to a study of identifying expanded T cells in peripheral blood. The clonotype originates from a person between 18 and 75 years old in good health. J is TRBJ2-1 and V is TRBV5-4; TRBD1 matches at 9 bases. Sequencing was performed on blood. The CDR3 DNA is TGTGCCAGCAGCTTGGACAGGGGGCCTGAGCAGTTCTTC. Translating it yields CASSLDRGPEQFF.